The 8 T cell receptor beta chains listed next were all sequenced from one sample in a study of T-cell reconstitution after alpha-beta-depleted transplantation in children. The authors prepared the TCRbeta library with unique molecular identifiers. TCRdb used MiXCR to reprocess the PCR reads, holding one entry per CDR3 protein. The sample consists of a few hundred thousand distinct CDR3 sequences, 25% to 30% of them appearing once. Source: PBMCs, taken before TCRalphabeta/CD19-depleted stem cell transplant. These TCRs come from a boy under three years old with Wiskott-Aldrich syndrome, due to receive a stem cell transplant.

This clonotype occurred a few times. The chain uses TRBV6-5 and TRBJ2-1; unclear D gene. From germline, CDR1 is MNHEY and CDR2 SVGAGI. The CDR3 has 13 residues. Trimming stripped 5 bases from V and 4 bases from J, with 9 bases between. The CDR3 protein is CASSRRLYNEQFF. In nucleotides, the CDR3 is TGTGCCAGCAGTCGCAGACTGTACAATGAGCAGTTCTTC.

This chain links TRBV7-6 with TRBJ2-7; D ambiguous. CDR3 length: 14 residues. Germline CDR1 and CDR2: SGHVS and FNYEAQ. The V end lost 0 bases, the J end lost 0 bases, and 6 bases lay between the germline ends. This CDR3 reads CASSLAPTSYEQYF. CDR3 DNA: TGTGCCAGCAGCTTAGCGCCGACCTCCTACGAGCAGTACTTC.

This clonotype occurred a few times. The V call is TRBV6-1, the J call TRBJ2-1; 9 positions match TRBD2. In germline, CDR1 is MNHNS, CDR2 SASEGT. This CDR3 has 17 residues. With 2 bases clipped from V and 2 bases from J, the junction kept 7 bases outside the gene matches. The CDR3 reads CASSEYTAGGAYNEQFF. CDR3 coding DNA: TGTGCCAGCAGTGAATACACCGCGGGAGGGGCCTACAATGAGCAGTTCTTC.

The rearrangement joins TRBV12-3 or TRBV12-4 to TRBJ1-5, with unresolved D. The CDR3 sequence is 14 residues long. With 3 bases removed from V and 9 bases from J, the gap between germline ends came to 15 bases. This CDR3 reads CASSFGERGLPQHF. The DNA for the CDR3 is TGTGCCAGCAGTTTTGGAGAGCGAGGGTTGCCCCAGCATTTT.

V is TRBV11-2 and J is TRBJ2-1; TRBD2 matches 7 bases. Unmatched junction bases numbered 5, after V lost 1 base and J lost 2 bases. Germline assignment: CDR1 SGHAT and CDR2 FQNNGV. The CDR3 runs to 16 residues. CDR3 sequence (DNA): TGTGCCAGCAGCTTAGTGTCAGCGGGACCCTACAATGAGCAGTTCTTC. Encoded protein: CASSLVSAGPYNEQFF.

This clonotype was recorded a few times. V usage is TRBV20-1 and J usage is TRBJ2-7; 12 nucleotides line up with TRBD2. This CDR3 has 20 amino acids. The V gene's germline CDR1 is DFQATT and CDR2 SNEGSKA (reference sequence). V was clipped by 0 bases and J by 1 base; unmatched bases: 16. The CDR3 region is CSARDKGRGLAGFGSYEQYF. In DNA form, the CDR3 reads TGCAGTGCTAGAGACAAGGGGCGTGGACTAGCGGGGTTCGGTTCCTACGAGCAGTACTTC.

The chain links TRBV20-1 to TRBJ2-3; TRBD2 matches 14 bases. V lost 6 bases and J lost 3; bases outside the gene matches: 8. The CDR3 is 16 amino acids. CDR1 DFQATT and CDR2 SNEGSKA come from the germline V gene (reference sequence). As DNA, the CDR3 is TGCAGTGCCGAGTCCGGACTAGCGGGAGGAACAGATACGCAGTATTTT. Encoded protein: CSAESGLAGGTDTQYF.

The chain is built from TRBV11-2 and TRBJ2-1; 11 bases fit TRBD2. V dropped 1 base and J dropped 4; count of bases not matched to a gene: 9. Germline assignment: CDR1 SGHAT and CDR2 FQNNGV. The CDR3 is 18 amino acids. The CDR3 region is CASSLGGGLADTYNEQFF. CDR3 sequence (DNA): TGTGCCAGCAGCTTAGGTGGGGGACTAGCGGATACTTACAATGAGCAGTTCTTC.